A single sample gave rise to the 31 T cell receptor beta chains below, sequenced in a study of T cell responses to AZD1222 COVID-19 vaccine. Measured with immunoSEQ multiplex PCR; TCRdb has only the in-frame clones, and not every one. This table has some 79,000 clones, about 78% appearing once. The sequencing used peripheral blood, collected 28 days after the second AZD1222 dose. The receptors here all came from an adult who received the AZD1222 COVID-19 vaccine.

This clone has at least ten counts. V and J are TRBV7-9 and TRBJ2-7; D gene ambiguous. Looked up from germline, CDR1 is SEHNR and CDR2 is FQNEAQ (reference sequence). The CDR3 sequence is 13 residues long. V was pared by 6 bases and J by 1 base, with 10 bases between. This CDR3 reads CASRLDISYEQYF. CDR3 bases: TGTGCCAGCAGACTCGACATATCCTACGAGCAGTACTTC.

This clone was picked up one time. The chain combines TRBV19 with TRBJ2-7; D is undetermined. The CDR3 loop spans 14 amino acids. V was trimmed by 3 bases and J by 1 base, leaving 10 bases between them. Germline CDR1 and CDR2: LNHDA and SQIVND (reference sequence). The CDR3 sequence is CASSMVGQSYEQYF. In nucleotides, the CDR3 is TGTGCCAGTAGTATGGTAGGGCAATCCTACGAGCAGTACTTC.

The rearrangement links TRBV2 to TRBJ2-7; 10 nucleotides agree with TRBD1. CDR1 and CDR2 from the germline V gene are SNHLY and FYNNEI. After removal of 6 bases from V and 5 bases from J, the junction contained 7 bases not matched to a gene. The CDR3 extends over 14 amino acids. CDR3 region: CASRVGTGDNEQYF. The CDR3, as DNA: TGTGCCAGCAGAGTGGGGACAGGGGATAACGAGCAGTACTTC.

The DNA of the CDR3 is TGTGCCAGCAGCTCATCCGGGACAGGGGTGGGCTACACCTTC. This codes for CASSSSGTGVGYTF. The rearrangement joins TRBV3-1 (or the pseudogene TRBV3-2) to TRBJ1-2, with 10 positions matching TRBD1. The V segment lost 5 bases and the J segment 8 bases; nucleotides outside the gene matches: 8. The CDR3 is 14 amino acids. In germline, CDR1 is LGHDT, CDR2 YNNKEL (reference sequence).

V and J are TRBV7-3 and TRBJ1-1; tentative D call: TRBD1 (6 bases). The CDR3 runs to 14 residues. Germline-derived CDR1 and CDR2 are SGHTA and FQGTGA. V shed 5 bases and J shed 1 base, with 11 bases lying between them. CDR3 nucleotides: TGTGCCAGCAGCCCACAGGGCGGGAACACTGAAGCTTTCTTT. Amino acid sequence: CASSPQGGNTEAFF.

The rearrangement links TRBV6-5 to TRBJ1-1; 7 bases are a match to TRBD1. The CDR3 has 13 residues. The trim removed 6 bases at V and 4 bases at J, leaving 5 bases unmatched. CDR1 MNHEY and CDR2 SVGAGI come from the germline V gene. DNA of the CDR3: TGTGCCAGCAGGGATCCAGGGGGCACTGAAGCTTTCTTT. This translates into CASRDPGGTEAFF.

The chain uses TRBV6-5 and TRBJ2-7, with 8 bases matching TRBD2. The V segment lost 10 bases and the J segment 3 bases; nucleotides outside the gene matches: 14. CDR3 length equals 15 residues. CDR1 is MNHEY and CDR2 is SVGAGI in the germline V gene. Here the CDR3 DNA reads TGTGCCACCCGTCGGGGGGGCCCGAAGGGCTACGAGCAGTACTTC. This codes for CATRRGGPKGYEQYF.

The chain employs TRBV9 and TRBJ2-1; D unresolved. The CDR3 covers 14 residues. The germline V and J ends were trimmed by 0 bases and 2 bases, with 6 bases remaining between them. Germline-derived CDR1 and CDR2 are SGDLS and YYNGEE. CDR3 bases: TGTGCCAGCAGCGTAGGGGTCACCTACAATGAGCAGTTCTTC. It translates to CASSVGVTYNEQFF.

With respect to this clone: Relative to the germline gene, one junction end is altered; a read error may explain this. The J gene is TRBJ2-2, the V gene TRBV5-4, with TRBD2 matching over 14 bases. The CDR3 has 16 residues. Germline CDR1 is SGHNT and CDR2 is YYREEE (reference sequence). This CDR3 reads CASSFFTGTSGGWEIF. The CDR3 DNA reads TGTGCCAGCAGCTTTTTCACCGGGACTAGCGGGGGATGGGAGATTTTT.

The CDR3 bases are TGTGCCAGCAGCTTTTGGAACTCGGGGGGCCAAGAGACCCAGTACTTC. Its protein product is CASSFWNSGGQETQYF. This chain uses TRBV5-6 with TRBJ2-5, with 7 bases identical to TRBD2. V trimming: 2 bases; J trimming: 1 base; junction bases outside the gene matches: 8. CDR3 length: 16 amino acids. Germline values: CDR1 SGHDT, CDR2 YYEEEE.

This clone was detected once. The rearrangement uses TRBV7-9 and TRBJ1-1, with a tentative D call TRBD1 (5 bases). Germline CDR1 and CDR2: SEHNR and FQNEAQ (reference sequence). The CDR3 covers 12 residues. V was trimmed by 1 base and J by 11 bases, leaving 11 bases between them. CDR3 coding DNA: TGTGCCAGCAGCTTAGGAGGGGCCTGGGCTTTCTTT. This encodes CASSLGGAWAFF.

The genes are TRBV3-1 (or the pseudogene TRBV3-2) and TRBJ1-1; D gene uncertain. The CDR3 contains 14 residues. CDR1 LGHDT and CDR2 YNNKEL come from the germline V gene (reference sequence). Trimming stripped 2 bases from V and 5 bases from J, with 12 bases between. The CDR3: CASSQFFARTEAFF. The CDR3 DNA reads TGTGCCAGCAGCCAATTCTTCGCGAGAACTGAAGCTTTCTTT.

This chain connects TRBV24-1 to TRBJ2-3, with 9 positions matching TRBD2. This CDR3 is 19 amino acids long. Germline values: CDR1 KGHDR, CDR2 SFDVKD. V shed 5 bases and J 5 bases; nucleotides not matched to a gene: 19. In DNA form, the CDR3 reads TGTGCCACCAGTGGGCCTAGGTTAGCGGGGGTTCGACAGGTAGATACGCAGTATTTT. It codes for CATSGPRLAGVRQVDTQYF.

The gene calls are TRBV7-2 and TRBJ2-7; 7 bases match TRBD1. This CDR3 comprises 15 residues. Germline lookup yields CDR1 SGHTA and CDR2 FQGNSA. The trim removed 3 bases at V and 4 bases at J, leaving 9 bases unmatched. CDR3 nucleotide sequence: TGTGCCAGCAGCTTCGGATCCGGGACAGCGTACGAGCAGTACTTC. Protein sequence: CASSFGSGTAYEQYF.

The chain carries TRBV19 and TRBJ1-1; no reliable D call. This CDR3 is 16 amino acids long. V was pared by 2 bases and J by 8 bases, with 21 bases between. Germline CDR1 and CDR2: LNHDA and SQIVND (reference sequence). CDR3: CASSISGGGRHSEAFF. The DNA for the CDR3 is TGTGCCAGTAGTATAAGTGGAGGAGGTCGACACTCCGAAGCTTTCTTT.

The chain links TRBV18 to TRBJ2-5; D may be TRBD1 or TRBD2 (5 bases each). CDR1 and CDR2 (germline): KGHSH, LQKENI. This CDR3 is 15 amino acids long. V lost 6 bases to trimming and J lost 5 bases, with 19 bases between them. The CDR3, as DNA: TGTGCCAGCTCTCCAACCGGGGCTCCAGAGGAGACCCAGTACTTC. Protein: CASSPTGAPEETQYF. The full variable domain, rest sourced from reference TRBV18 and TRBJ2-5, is NAGVMQNPRHLVRRRGQEARLRCSPMKGHSHVYWYRQLPEEGLKFMVYLQKENIIDESGMPKERFSAEFPKEGPSILRIQQVVRGDSAAYFCASSPTGAPEETQYFGPGTRLLVL.

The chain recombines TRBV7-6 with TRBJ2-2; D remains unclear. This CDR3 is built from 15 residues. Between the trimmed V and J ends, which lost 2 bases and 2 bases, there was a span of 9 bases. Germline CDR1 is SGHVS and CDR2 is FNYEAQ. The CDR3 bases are TGTGCCAGCAGCTTAACGTTATATAACACCGGGGAGCTGTTTTTT. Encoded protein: CASSLTLYNTGELFF.

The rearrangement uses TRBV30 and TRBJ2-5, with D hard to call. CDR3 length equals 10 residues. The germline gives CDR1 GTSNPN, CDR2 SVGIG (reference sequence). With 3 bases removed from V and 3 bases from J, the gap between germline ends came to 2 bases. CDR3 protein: CAWREETQYF. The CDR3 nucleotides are TGTGCCTGGAGGGAAGAGACCCAGTACTTC.

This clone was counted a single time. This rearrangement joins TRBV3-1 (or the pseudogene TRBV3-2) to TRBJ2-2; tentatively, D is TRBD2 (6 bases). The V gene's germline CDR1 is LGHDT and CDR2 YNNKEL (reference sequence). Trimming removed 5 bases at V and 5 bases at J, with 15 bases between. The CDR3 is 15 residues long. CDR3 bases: TGTGCCAGCAGCTCGGGGGTTGTGAGTACCGGGGAGCTGTTTTTT. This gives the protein CASSSGVVSTGELFF.

The CDR3 reads CASSQAPDWRSLPLHF. DNA of the CDR3: TGCGCCAGCAGCCAAGCTCCAGATTGGCGCTCTTTACCCCTCCACTTT. V gene TRBV4-3 combines with J gene TRBJ1-6; no clear D. Germline CDR1 LGHNA, CDR2 YSLEER. The V and J ends lost 1 base and 12 bases respectively, with 19 bases between them. The CDR3 totals 16 residues.

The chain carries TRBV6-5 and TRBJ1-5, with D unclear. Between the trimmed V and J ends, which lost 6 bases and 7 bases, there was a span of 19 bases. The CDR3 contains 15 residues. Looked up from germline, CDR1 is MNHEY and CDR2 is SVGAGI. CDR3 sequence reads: CASSVSQERRQPQHF. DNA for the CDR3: TGTGCCAGCAGCGTAAGCCAGGAGCGACGGCAGCCCCAGCATTTT.

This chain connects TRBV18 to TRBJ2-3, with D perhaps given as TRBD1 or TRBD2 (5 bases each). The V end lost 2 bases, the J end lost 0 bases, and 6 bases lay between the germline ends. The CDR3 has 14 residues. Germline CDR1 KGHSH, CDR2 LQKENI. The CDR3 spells CASSPRDSTDTQYF. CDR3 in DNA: TGTGCCAGCTCACCAAGGGACAGCACAGATACGCAGTATTTT.

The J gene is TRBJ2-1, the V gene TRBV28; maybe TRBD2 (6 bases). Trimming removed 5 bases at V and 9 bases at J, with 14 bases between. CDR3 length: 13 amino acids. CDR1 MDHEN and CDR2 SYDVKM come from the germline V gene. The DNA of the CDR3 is TGTGCCAGCAGTCTGGGACTGGAGGGTGAGCAGTTCTTC. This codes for CASSLGLEGEQFF.

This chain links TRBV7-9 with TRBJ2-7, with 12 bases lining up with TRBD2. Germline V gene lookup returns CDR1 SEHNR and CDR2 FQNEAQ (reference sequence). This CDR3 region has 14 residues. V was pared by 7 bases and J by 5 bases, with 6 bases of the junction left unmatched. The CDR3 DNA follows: TGTGCCAGCAACGAGGGACTAGCGGGCAACGAGCAGTACTTC. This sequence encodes CASNEGLAGNEQYF.

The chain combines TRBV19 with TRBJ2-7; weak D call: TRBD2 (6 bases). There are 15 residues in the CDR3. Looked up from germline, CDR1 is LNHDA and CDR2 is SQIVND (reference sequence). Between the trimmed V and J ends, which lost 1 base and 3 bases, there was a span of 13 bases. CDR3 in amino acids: CASSIGGTGVYEQYF. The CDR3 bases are TGTGCCAGTAGTATAGGGGGGACGGGGGTCTACGAGCAGTACTTC.

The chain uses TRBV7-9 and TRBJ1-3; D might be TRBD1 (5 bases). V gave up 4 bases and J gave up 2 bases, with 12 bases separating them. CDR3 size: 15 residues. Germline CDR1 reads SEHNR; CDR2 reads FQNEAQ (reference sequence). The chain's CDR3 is CASSWGSVAGNTIYF. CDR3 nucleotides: TGTGCCAGCAGCTGGGGGAGCGTGGCTGGAAACACCATATATTTT.

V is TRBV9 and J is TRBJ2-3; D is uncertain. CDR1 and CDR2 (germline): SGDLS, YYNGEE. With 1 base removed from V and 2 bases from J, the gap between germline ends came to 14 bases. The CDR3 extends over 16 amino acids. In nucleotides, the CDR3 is TGTGCCAGCAGCGTATCCAACACATTATACACAGATACGCAGTATTTT. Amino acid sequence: CASSVSNTLYTDTQYF.

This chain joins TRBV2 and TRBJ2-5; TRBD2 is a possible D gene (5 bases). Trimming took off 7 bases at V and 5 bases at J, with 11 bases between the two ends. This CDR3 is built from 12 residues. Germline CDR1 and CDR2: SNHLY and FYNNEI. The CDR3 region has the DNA TGTGCCAGCACGGAGGTTTTTGAGACCCAGTACTTC. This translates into CASTEVFETQYF.

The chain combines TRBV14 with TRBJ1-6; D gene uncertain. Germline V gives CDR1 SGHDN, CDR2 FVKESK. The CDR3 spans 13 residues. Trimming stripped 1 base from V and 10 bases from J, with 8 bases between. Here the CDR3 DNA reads TGTGCCAGCAGCCAAGTGATTAGGTCACCCCTCCACTTT. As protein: CASSQVIRSPLHF. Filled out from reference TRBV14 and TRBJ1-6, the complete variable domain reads EAGVTQFPSHSVIEKGQTVTLRCDPISGHDNLYWYRRVMGKEIKFLLHFVKESKQDESGMPNNRFLAERTGGTYSTLKVQPAELEDSGVYFCASSQVIRSPLHFGNGTRLTVT.

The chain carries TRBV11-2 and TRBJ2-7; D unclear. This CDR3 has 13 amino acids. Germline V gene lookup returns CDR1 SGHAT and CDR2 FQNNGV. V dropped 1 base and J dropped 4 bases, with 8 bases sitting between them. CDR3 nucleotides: TGTGCCAGCAGCTTAGGGCAAATATACGAGCAGTACTTC. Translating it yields CASSLGQIYEQYF.

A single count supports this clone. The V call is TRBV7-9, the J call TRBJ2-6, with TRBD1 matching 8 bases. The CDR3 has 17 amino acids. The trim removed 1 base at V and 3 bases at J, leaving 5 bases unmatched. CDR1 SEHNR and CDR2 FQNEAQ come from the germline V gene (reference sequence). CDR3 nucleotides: TGTGCCAGCAGCTTAGGGCAGGGGGCCGGTGGGGCCAACGTCCTGACTTTC. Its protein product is CASSLGQGAGGANVLTF.